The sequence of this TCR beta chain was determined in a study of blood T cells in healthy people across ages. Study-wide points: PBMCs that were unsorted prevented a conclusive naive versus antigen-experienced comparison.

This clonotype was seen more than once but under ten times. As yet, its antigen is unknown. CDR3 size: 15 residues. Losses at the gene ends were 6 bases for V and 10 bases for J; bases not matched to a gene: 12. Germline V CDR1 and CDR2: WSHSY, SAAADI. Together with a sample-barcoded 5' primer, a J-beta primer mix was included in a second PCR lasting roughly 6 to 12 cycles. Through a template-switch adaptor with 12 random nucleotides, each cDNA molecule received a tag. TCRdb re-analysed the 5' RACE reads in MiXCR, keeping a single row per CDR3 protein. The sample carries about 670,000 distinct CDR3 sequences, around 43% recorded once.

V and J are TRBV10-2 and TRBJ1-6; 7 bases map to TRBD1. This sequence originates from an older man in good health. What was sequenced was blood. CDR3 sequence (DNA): TGCGCCAGCAGCGCTCGACAGGGAACCATCTCACCCCTCCACTTT. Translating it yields CASSARQGTISPLHF.